The TCR beta chain described here comes from a study of CD8 T cells in ankylosing spondylitis. Regarding the study as a whole: Fewer than ten highly homologous variants made up a TCR beta motif, and this motif appeared characteristic of ankylosing spondylitis blood. Certain motif variants had earlier been reported in reactive arthritis synovial fluid and blood. Matched ankylosing spondylitis synovial fluid reportedly contained a significantly enriched population of disease-linked clones.

This CDR3 is 13 amino acids long. Germline values: CDR1 SGHVS, CDR2 FQNEAQ. V was trimmed by 6 bases and J by 9 bases, leaving 14 bases between them. This clonotype was counted many times. As yet, its antigen is unknown. A quantitative 5'-RACE method, one with molecular barcodes, was used to make TCR beta libraries. One entry per CDR3 protein, called by TCRdb with MiXCR from the 5' RACE reads. The table has around 220,000 distinct CDR3 sequences, about 10% seen once. J is TRBJ2-2 and V is TRBV7-8; D gene uncertain. Sequenced input: blood, either unsorted or a sorted T cell fraction (not recorded which). The TCR was taken from a male donor with ankylosing spondylitis or in good health (not recorded which). The CDR3 sequence is CASSLQAGRELFF. CDR3 DNA sequence: TGTGCCAGCAGTCTCCAGGCCGGGCGGGAGCTGTTTTTT. The variable domain in full, with the rest retrieved from reference TRBV7-8 and TRBJ2-2, is GAGVSQSPRYKVAKRGQDVALRCDPISGHVSLFWYQQALGQGPEFLTYFQNEAQLDKSGLPSDRFFAERPEGSVSTLKIQRTQQEDSAVYLCASSLQAGRELFFGEGSRLTVL.